Shown below are 16 T cell receptor beta chains from a single sample sequenced in a study of tumor-infiltrating lymphocytes in localized non-small cell lung cancer (dated by TCRdb to 2020 to 2023). Libraries came from the immunoSEQ multiplex PCR assay. Held by TCRdb, this immuneACCESS table contains in-frame sequences only and omits some clones. Under half of the omission traces to an unresolved V gene where checked; the cause of the rest is unknown. Counted in this sample were roughly 8,900 clones; 60% to 80% of them appeared once. The ten top clones hold roughly a sixth of the sample. Specimen: uninvolved lung tissue not adjacent to the tumor. The receptor source for this set is a human donor with non-small cell lung cancer.

The gene calls are TRBV6-1 and TRBJ1-5; possibly TRBD1 for D (5 bases). Germline-derived CDR1 and CDR2 are MNHNS and SASEGT. Trimming shortened V by 7 bases and J by 0 bases, and 13 bases separated the two germline ends. This CDR3 is built from 15 residues. The CDR3 nucleotides read TGTGCCAGCACTCTCGACAGTCGTAGCAATCAGCCCCAGCATTTT. Translating gives CASTLDSRSNQPQHF.

J is TRBJ2-3 and V is TRBV5-4; D might be TRBD1 or TRBD2, each matching 5 bases. Germline V lookup: CDR1 SGHNT, CDR2 YYREEE (reference sequence). The ends were cut back, 10 bases at V and 2 bases at J, with 14 bases in the middle. The CDR3 is 13 amino acids. The CDR3 DNA reads TGTGCCTCGGGGCAGGGCCTCACAGATACGCAGTATTTT. Encoded protein: CASGQGLTDTQYF.

This clone was picked up a small number of times. This chain links TRBV5-6 with TRBJ2-6; D may be TRBD2 (5 bases). Trimming took off 2 bases at V and 0 bases at J, with 12 bases between the two ends. The CDR3 sequence is 17 residues long. The germline gives CDR1 SGHDT, CDR2 YYEEEE. The CDR3 is CASSFRSGFSGANVLTF. The CDR3 coding sequence is TGTGCCAGCAGCTTTCGAAGCGGTTTCTCTGGGGCCAACGTCCTGACTTTC.

The rearrangement joins TRBV5-6 to TRBJ1-1; D not certain. The CDR3 extends over 12 amino acids. Germline CDR1 and CDR2: SGHDT and YYEEEE. V was clipped by 2 bases and J by 4 bases, with 6 bases between them. CDR3 coding DNA: TGTGCCAGCAGCTTCTGGAGCACTGAAGCTTTCTTT. It codes for CASSFWSTEAFF.

The chain is built from TRBV11-2 and TRBJ1-1; D remains unclear. CDR3 length: 15 residues. Trimming pared 2 bases from V and 1 base from J, leaving 11 bases between. In germline, CDR1 is SGHAT, CDR2 FQNNGV. Here the CDR3 DNA reads TGTGCCAGCAGCTTAAACCCGGGTAAGAACACTGAAGCTTTCTTT. It specifies CASSLNPGKNTEAFF.

V and J are TRBV7-8 and TRBJ2-1; D is undetermined. The CDR3 covers 13 residues. CDR1 and CDR2 (germline): SGHVS, FQNEAQ. The V end lost 1 base, the J end lost 4 bases, and 5 bases lay between the germline ends. In DNA form, the CDR3 reads TGTGCCAGCAGCTTAGGACATTACAATGAGCAGTTCTTC. Translated, it gives CASSLGHYNEQFF.

V and J are TRBV27 and TRBJ1-5; 8 bases are a match to TRBD1. The CDR3 is 14 amino acids. Germline V gene sequence: CDR1 MNHEY, CDR2 SMNVEV (reference sequence). J gave up 10 bases and V 6 bases, and 11 bases lay outside the gene matches. The CDR3 coding sequence is TGTGCCAGCAGAACCGGGACAGGTCACAGCCCCCAGCATTTT. Encoded protein: CASRTGTGHSPQHF.

The chain is built from TRBV7-9 and TRBJ1-3; the D is unclear. The germline V gene has CDR1 SEHNR and CDR2 FQNEAQ (reference sequence). The CDR3 is made up of 16 amino acids. Trimming pared 5 bases from V and 8 bases from J, leaving 22 bases between. CDR3 loop: CASSPRRGNSGDTIYF. The CDR3 DNA reads TGTGCCAGCAGCCCCCGCAGAGGGAATAGTGGTGACACCATATATTTT.

The J gene is TRBJ2-1, the V gene TRBV27; 9 bases map to TRBD2. This CDR3 is built from 15 residues. Germline trimming cut 4 bases from V and 8 bases from J; bases unmatched to any gene: 9. Germline CDR1 and CDR2: MNHEY and SMNVEV (reference sequence). In DNA, the CDR3 is TGTGCCAGCAGTTGGGCTCAGCGGGGGGCCCATGAGCAGTTCTTC. It codes for CASSWAQRGAHEQFF.

The chain employs TRBV10-3 and TRBJ1-2, with a weak D call TRBD1 (5 bases). The CDR3 runs to 13 residues. In germline, CDR1 is ENHRY, CDR2 SYGVKD. V lost 0 bases and J 8 bases, leaving 10 bases between the germline ends. The CDR3 sequence is CAISESGPRGYTF. The CDR3 region has the DNA TGTGCCATCAGTGAGTCGGGACCGAGAGGCTACACCTTC.

J is TRBJ2-2 and V is TRBV10-2, with TRBD2 identical over 13 bases. CDR3 length: 15 residues. After removal of 5 bases from V and 7 bases from J, the junction contained 4 bases not matched to a gene. Germline loops: CDR1 WSHSY, CDR2 SAAADI. CDR3 sequence reads: CASSTSGGAGGELFF. The CDR3 DNA sequence: TGCGCCAGCAGTACTAGCGGGGGGGCAGGCGGGGAGCTGTTTTTT.

The count of this clone is one. The rearrangement links TRBV9 to TRBJ1-1; tentatively, D is TRBD1 (5 bases). Trimming stripped 0 bases from V and 2 bases from J, with 11 bases between. The CDR3 totals 15 residues. Germline-derived CDR1 and CDR2 are SGDLS and YYNGEE. CDR3 DNA: TGTGCCAGCAGCGTAGGTAAGGGGCTCAACACTGAAGCTTTCTTT. Translating it yields CASSVGKGLNTEAFF. The entire variable domain, with the rest obtained from reference TRBV9 and TRBJ1-1, is as follows: DSGVTQTPKHLITATGQRVTLRCSPRSGDLSVYWYQQSLDQGLQFLIQYYNGEERAKGNILERFSAQQFPDLHSELNLSSLELGDSALYFCASSVGKGLNTEAFFGQGTRLTVV.

The V gene is TRBV28, the J gene TRBJ1-6; 11 nucleotides match TRBD1. Germline lookup yields CDR1 MDHEN and CDR2 SYDVKM. J was trimmed by 14 bases and V by 6 bases; bases with no gene match: 9. The length of the CDR3 is 14 residues. Written as DNA, the CDR3 is TGTGCCAGCAGCCCAGGGACAGGGGGGAAGGCCCTCCACTTT. The encoded protein is CASSPGTGGKALHF.

This chain links TRBV5-1 with TRBJ1-2; 8 nucleotides align to TRBD1. The trim removed 1 base at V and 3 bases at J, leaving 2 bases unmatched. Germline V gene sequence: CDR1 SGHRS, CDR2 YFSETQ. The CDR3 length is 14 residues. CDR3 sequence reads: CASSLPGGDYGYTF. The DNA for the CDR3 is TGCGCCAGCAGCTTGCCAGGGGGCGACTATGGCTACACCTTC.

Concerning this clone: One junction end does not reproduce the germline sequence, and a read error may be involved. The chain joins TRBV4-1 to TRBJ1-1; D uncertain. This CDR3 has 11 amino acids. Looked up from germline, CDR1 is MGHRA and CDR2 is YSYEKL. In DNA, the CDR3 is TGTGCCAGCAGCCAAAACACTGAAGCTTTCTTT. It is translated as CASSQNTEAFF.

This rearrangement joins TRBV11-3 to TRBJ1-2, with TRBD1 identical over 8 bases. From germline, CDR1 is SGHNT and CDR2 YENEEA. The CDR3 loop spans 15 amino acids. Trimming at V came to 5 bases and at J to 6 bases, leaving 11 bases not matched to a gene. CDR3 residues: CASSPRTGWGDGYTF. DNA for the CDR3: TGTGCCAGCAGCCCTAGGACAGGGTGGGGTGATGGCTACACCTTC.